This TCR beta chain emerged from a study of T cell responses to AZD1222 COVID-19 vaccine. Regarding the study as a whole: Baseline testing showed seropositivity in only 5 or 6 AZD1222 recipients.

Comment on this clone: The antigen is undetermined.

Unmatched junction bases numbered 19, after V lost 7 bases and J lost 5 bases. The CDR3 contains 18 residues. The germline V gene encodes CDR1 LNHDA and CDR2 SQIVND (reference sequence). Clones were read by immunoSEQ multiplex PCR, and TCRdb kept only the in-frame ones, dropping some. The sample lists about 180,000 clones, just over 85% occurring once. This chain connects TRBV19 to TRBJ1-4; 7 nucleotides agree with TRBD1. The material was peripheral blood, obtained 28 days after the second AZD1222 dose. The origin of this receptor is an adult who received the AZD1222 COVID-19 vaccine. CDR3 loop: CASTDPGQPSDMNEKLFF. The DNA of the CDR3 is TGTGCCAGTACCGATCCGGGACAGCCGTCGGATATGAATGAAAAACTGTTTTTT.